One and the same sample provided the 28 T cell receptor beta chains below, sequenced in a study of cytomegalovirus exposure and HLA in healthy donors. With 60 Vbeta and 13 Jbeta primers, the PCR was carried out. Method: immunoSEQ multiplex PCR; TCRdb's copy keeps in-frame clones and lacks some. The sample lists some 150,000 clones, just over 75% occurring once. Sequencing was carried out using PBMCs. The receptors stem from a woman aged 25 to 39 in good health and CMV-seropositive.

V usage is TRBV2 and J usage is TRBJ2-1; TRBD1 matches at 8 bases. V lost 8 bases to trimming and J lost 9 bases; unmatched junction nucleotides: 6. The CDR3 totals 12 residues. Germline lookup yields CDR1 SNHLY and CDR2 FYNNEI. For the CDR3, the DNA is TGTGCCAGCGAGAGGACAGGGATTGAGCAGTTCTTC. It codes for CASERTGIEQFF.

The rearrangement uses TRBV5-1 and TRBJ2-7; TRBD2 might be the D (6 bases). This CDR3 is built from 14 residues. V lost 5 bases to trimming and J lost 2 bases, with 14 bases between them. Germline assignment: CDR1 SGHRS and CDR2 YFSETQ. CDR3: CASRRDQGPYEQYF. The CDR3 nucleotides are TGCGCCAGCAGGCGGGACCAAGGACCCTACGAGCAGTACTTC.

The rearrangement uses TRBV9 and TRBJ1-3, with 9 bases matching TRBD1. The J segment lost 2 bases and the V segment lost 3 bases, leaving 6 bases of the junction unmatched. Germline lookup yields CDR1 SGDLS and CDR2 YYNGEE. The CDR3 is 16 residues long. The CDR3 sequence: CASSDRDRVTGNTIYF. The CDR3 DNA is TGTGCCAGCAGCGACCGGGACAGGGTGACTGGAAACACCATATATTTT.

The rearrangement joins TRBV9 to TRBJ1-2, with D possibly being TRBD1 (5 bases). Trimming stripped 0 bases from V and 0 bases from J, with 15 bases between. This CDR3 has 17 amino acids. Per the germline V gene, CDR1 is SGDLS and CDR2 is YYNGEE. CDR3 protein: CASSVAGGGSANYGYTF. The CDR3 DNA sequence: TGTGCCAGCAGCGTAGCCGGGGGGGGATCAGCTAACTATGGCTACACCTTC.

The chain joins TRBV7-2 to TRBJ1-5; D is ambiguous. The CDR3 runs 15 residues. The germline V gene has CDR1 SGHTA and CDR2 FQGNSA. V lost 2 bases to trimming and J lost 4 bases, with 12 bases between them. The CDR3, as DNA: TGTGCCAGCAGCTTAAGCGGACGTGGAAATCAGCCCCAGCATTTT. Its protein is CASSLSGRGNQPQHF. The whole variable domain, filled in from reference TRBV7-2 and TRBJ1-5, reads GAGVSQSPSNKVTEKGKDVELRCDPISGHTALYWYRQSLGQGLEFLIYFQGNSAPDKSGLPSDRFSAERTGGSVSTLTIQRTQQEDSAVYLCASSLSGRGNQPQHFGDGTRLSIL.

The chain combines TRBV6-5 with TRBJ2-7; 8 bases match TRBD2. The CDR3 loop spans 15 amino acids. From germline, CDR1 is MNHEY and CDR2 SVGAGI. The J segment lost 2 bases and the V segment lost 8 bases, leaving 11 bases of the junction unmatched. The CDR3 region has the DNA TGTGCCAGCCGAAAACTAGCGGCCGTTACCTACGAGCAGTACTTC. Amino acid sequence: CASRKLAAVTYEQYF.

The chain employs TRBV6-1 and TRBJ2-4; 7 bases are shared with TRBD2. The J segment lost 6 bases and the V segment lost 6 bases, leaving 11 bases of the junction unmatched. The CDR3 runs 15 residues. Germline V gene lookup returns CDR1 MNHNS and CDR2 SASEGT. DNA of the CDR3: TGTGCCAGCAGCCCCGCCCTGGGCGGGGGAAACATTCAGTACTTC. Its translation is CASSPALGGGNIQYF.

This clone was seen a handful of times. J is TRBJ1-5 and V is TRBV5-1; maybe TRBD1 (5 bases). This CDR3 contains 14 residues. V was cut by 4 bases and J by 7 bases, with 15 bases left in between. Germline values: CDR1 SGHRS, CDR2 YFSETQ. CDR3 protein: CASSPTGGEQPQHF. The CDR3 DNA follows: TGCGCCAGCAGCCCGACCGGGGGTGAACAGCCCCAGCATTTT.

The chain's CDR3 is CASSPQGFFYEQYF. CDR3 bases: TGTGCCAGCAGCCCACAGGGATTCTTCTACGAGCAGTACTTC. V usage is TRBV9 and J usage is TRBJ2-7; tentatively, D is TRBD1 (6 bases). CDR3 size: 14 residues. Trimming removed 4 bases at V and 3 bases at J, with 14 bases between. CDR1 SGDLS and CDR2 YYNGEE come from the germline V gene.

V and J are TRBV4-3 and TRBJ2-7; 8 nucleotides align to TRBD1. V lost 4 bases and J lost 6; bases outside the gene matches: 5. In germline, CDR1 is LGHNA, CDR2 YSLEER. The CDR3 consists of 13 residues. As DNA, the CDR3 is TGCGCCAGCAGCCGCCACAGGGGGACCGAGCAGTACTTC. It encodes CASSRHRGTEQYF.

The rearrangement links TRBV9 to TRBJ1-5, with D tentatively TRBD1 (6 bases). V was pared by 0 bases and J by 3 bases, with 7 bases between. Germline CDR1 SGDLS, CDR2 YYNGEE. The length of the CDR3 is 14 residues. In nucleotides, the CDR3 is TGTGCCAGCAGCGTAGGACAGGCCAATCAGCCCCAGCATTTT. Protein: CASSVGQANQPQHF. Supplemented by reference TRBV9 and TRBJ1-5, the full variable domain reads DSGVTQTPKHLITATGQRVTLRCSPRSGDLSVYWYQQSLDQGLQFLIQYYNGEERAKGNILERFSAQQFPDLHSELNLSSLELGDSALYFCASSVGQANQPQHFGDGTRLSIL.

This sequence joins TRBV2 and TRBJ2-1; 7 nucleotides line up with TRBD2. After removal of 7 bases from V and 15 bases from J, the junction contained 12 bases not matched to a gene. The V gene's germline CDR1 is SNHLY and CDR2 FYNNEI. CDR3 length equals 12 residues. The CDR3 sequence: CASNVGWTRSFF. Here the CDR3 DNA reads TGTGCCAGCAACGTGGGGTGGACTAGATCGTTCTTC.

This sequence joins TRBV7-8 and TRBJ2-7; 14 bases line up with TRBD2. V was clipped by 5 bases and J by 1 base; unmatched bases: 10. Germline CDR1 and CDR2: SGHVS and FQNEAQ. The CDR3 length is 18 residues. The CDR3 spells CASSPGRTSGGYSYEQYF. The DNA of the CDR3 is TGTGCCAGCAGCCCAGGTCGGACTAGCGGGGGGTATTCCTACGAGCAGTACTTC.

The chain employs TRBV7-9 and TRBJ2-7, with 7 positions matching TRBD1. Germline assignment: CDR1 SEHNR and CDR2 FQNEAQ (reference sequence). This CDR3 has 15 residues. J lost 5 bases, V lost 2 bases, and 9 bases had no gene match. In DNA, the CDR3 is TGTGCCAGCAGCTTAAGACAGGGATCGGAAAACGAGCAGTACTTC. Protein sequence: CASSLRQGSENEQYF.

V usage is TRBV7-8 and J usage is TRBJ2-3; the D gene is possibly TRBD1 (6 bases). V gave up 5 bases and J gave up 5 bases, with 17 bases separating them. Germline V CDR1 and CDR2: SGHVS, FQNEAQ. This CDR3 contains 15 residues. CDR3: CASSPGGRVGDTQYF. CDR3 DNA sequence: TGTGCCAGCAGCCCTGGGGGCAGGGTGGGAGATACGCAGTATTTT.

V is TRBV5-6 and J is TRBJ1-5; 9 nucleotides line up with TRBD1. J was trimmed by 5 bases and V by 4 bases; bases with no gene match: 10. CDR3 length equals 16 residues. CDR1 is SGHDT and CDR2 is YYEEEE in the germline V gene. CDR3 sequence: CASSPGAGDRDQPQHF. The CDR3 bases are TGTGCCAGCAGCCCGGGGGCGGGGGACAGGGATCAGCCCCAGCATTTT.

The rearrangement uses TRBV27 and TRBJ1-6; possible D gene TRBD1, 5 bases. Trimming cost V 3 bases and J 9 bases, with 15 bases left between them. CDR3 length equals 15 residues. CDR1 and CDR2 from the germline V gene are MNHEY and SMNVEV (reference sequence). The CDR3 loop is CASSFGTGLRSPLHF. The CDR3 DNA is TGTGCCAGCAGTTTCGGTACAGGTTTACGTTCACCCCTCCACTTT.

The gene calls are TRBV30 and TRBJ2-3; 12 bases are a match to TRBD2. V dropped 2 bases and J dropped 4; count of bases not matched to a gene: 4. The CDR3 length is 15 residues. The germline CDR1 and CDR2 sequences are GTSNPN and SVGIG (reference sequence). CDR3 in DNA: TGTGCCTGGAGTTTGGCTAGCGGGAGGGCAGATACGCAGTATTTT. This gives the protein CAWSLASGRADTQYF.

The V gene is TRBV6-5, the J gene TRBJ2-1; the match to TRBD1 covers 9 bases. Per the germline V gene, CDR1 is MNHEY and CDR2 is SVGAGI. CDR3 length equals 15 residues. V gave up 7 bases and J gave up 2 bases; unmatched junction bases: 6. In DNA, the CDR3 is TGTGCCAGCAATTTAGGACAGGGGACCTACAATGAGCAGTTCTTC. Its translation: CASNLGQGTYNEQFF.

The CDR3 region is CASSPAGRSEKLFF. In DNA form, the CDR3 reads TGTGCCAGCAGTCCGGCGGGGAGGAGTGAAAAACTGTTTTTT. J is TRBJ1-4 and V is TRBV28; no clear D. The CDR3 totals 14 residues. V was shortened by 5 bases and J by 7 bases, with 14 bases between the two germline ends. The germline gives CDR1 MDHEN, CDR2 SYDVKM.

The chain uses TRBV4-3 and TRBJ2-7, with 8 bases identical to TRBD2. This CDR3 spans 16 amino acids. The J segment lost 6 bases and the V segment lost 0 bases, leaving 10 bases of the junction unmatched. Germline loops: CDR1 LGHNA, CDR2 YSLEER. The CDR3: CASSQEPGGQLGEQYF. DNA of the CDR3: TGCGCCAGCAGCCAAGAGCCGGGAGGGCAATTAGGCGAGCAGTACTTC.

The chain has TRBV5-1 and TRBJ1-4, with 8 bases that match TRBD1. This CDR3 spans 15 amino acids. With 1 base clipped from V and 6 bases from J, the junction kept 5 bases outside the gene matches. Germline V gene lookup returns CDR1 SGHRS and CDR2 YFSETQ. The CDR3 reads CASSLFGQGDEKLFF. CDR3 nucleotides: TGCGCCAGCAGCTTGTTCGGACAGGGAGATGAAAAACTGTTTTTT.

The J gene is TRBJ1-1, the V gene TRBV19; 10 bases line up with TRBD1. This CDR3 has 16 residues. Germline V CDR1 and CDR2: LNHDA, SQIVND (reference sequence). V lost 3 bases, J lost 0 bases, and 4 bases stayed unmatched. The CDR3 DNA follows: TGTGCCAGTAGTATTGGGACAGGGGCACTGAACACTGAAGCTTTCTTT. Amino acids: CASSIGTGALNTEAFF.

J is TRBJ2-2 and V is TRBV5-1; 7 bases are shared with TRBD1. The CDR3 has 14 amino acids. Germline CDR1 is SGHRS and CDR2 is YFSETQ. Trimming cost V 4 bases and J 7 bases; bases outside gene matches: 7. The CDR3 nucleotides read TGCGCCAGCAGCCTGGGGGACAGTTACGGGGAGCTGTTTTTT. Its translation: CASSLGDSYGELFF.

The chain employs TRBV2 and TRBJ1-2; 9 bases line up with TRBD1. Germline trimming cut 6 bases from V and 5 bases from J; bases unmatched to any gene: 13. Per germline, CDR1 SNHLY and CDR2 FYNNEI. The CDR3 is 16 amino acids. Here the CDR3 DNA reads TGTGCCAGCAGGTCTGACGGGACAGGGCTCTCTTATGGCTACACCTTC. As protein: CASRSDGTGLSYGYTF. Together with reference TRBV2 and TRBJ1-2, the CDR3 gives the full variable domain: EPEVTQTPSHQVTQMGQEVILRCVPISNHLYFYWYRQILGQKVEFLVSFYNNEISEKSEIFDDQFSVERPDGSNFTLKIRSTKLEDSAMYFCASRSDGTGLSYGYTFGSGTRLTVV.

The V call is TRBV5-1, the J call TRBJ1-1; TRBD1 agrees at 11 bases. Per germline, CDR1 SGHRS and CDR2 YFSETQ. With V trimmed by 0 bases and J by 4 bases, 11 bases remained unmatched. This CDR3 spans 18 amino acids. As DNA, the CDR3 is TGCGCCAGCAGCTTGGCCCCGCCGGGACAGGGGGGTAGCACTGAAGCTTTCTTT. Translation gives CASSLAPPGQGGSTEAFF.

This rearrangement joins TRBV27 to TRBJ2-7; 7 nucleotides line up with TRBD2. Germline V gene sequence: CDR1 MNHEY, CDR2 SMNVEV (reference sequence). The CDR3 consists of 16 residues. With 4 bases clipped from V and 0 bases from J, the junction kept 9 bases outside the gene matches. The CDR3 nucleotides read TGTGCCAGCAGTTGGGGGAGGGGCCGAAGCTCCTACGAGCAGTACTTC. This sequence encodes CASSWGRGRSSYEQYF.

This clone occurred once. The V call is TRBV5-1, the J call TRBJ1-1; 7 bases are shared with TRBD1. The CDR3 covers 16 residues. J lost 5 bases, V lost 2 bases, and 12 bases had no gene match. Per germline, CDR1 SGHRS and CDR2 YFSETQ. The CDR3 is CASSLWDSNSGTEAFF. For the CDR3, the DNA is TGCGCCAGCAGCTTATGGGACAGCAATAGTGGGACTGAAGCTTTCTTT.